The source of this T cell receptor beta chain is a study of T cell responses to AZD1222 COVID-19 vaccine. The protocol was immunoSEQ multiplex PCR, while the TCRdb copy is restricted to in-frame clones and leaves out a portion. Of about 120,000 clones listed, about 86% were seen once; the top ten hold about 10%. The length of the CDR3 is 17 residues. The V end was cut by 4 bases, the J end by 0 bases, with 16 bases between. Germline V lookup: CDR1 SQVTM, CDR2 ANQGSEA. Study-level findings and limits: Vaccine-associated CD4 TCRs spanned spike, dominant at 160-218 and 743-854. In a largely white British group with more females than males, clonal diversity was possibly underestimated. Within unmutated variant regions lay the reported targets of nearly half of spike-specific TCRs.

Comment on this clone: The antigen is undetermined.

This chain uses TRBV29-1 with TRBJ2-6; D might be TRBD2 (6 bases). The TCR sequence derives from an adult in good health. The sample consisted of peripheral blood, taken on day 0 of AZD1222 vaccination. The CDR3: CSVVGGQDYSGANVLTF. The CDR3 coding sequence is TGCAGCGTTGTCGGCGGGCAGGACTACTCTGGGGCCAACGTCCTGACTTTC.